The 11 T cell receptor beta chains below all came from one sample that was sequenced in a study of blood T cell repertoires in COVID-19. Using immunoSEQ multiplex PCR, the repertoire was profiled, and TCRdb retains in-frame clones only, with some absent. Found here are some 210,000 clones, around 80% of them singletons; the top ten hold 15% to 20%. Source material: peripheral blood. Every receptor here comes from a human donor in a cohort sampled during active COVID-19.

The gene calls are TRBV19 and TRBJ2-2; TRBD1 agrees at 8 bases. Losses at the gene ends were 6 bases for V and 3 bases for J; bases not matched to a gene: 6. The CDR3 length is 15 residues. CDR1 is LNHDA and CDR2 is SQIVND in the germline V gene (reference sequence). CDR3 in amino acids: CASRQGGTDTGELFF. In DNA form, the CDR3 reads TGTGCCAGTAGACAGGGGGGAACGGACACCGGGGAGCTGTTTTTT. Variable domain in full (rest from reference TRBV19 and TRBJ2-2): DGGITQSPKYLFRKEGQNVTLSCEQNLNHDAMYWYRQDPGQGLRLIYYSQIVNDFQKGDIAEGYSVSREKKESFPLTVTSAQKNPTAFYLCASRQGGTDTGELFFGEGSRLTVL.

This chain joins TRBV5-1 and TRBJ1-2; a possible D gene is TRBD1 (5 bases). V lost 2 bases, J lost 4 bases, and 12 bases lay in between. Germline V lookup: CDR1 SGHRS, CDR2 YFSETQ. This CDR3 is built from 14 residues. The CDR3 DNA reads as TGCGCCAGCAGCTTTGGGGGGGTAGGCTATGGCTACACCTTC. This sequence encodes CASSFGGVGYGYTF.

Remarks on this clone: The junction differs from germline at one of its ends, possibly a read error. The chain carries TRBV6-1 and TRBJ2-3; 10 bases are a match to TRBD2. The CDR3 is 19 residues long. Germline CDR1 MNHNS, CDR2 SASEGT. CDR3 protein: CASSQAASGRLFILDTQYF. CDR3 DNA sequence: TGTGCCAGCAGTCAAGCGGCTAGCGGGAGATTATTTATATTAGATACGCAGTATTTT.

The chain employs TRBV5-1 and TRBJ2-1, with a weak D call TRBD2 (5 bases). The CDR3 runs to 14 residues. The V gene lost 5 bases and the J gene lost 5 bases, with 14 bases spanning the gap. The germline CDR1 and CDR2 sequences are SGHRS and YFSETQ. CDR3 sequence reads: CASRWTDDHNEQFF. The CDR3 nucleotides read TGCGCCAGCAGGTGGACTGACGATCACAATGAGCAGTTCTTC.

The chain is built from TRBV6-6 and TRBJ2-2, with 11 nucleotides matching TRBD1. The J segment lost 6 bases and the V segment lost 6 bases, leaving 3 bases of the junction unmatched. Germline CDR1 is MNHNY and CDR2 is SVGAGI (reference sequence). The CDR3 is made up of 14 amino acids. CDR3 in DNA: TGTGCCAGCAGCCTGGGACAGGGGGCCGGGGAGCTGTTTTTT. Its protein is CASSLGQGAGELFF.

CDR3 region: CASSYPTWGSGREYEQYF. The CDR3 nucleotides are TGTGCCAGCAGTTACCCTACGTGGGGTAGCGGGAGGGAGTACGAGCAGTACTTC. The V and J genes are TRBV6-2 or TRBV6-3 and TRBJ2-7; 11 nucleotides match TRBD2. CDR1 and CDR2 (germline): MNHEY, SVGEGT. This CDR3 is built from 18 residues. Germline trimming cut 2 bases from V and 4 bases from J; bases unmatched to any gene: 13.

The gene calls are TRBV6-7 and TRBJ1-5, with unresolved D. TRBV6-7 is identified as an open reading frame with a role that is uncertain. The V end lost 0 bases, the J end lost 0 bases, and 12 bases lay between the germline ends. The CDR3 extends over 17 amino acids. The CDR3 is CASSYSVQANSNQPQHF. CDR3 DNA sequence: TGTGCCAGCAGTTACTCGGTGCAGGCTAATAGCAATCAGCCCCAGCATTTT.

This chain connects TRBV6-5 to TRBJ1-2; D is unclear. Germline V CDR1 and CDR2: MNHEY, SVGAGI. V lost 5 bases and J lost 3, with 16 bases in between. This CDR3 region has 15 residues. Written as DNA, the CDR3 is TGTGCCAGCAGTCCTATTCTTCAGGCTGACTATGGCTACACCTTC. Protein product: CASSPILQADYGYTF.

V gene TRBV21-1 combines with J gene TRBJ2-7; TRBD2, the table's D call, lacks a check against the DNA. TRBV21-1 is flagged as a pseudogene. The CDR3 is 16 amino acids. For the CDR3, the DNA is TGTGCCAGCAGCAATTCACTTCACGGCGGGGTATACGAGCAGTACGTC. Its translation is CASSNSLHGGVYEQYV.

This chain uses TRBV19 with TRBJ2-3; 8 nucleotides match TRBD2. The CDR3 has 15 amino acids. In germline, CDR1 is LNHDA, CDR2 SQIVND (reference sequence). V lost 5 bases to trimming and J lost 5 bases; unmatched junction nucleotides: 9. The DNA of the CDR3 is TGTGCCAGTAGTTTGTCCCCACGGGGGGGAGATACGCAGTATTTT. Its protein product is CASSLSPRGGDTQYF.

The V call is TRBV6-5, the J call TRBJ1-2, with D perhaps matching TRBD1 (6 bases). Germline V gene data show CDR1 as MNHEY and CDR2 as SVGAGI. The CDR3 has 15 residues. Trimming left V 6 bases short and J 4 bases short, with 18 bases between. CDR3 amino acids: CASSRSRGGAYGYTF. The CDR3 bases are TGTGCCAGCAGCCGCTCGCGTGGGGGGGCCTATGGCTACACCTTC.